This TCR beta chain was sequenced in a study of T cell responses to AZD1222 COVID-19 vaccine (dated by TCRdb to about 2021). Regarding the complete study: Because spike-specific TCR depth and breadth did not differ between the two schedules, AZD1222 recipients who got a second dose at roughly 4 weeks were pooled with those who got a second dose at roughly 12 weeks. TCR sequencing covered roughly 230 trial participants: 207 given two doses of AZD1222 and 26 given two doses of MenACWY control vaccine. Trial participants were enrolled into age subgroups of 18-55, 56-69 and 70-plus years, which contained approximately 150, 28 and 58 TCR-sequenced participants, respectively. The research as a whole found: Vaccine-associated CD4 TCRs spanned the whole spike protein, with dominant responses in regions 160-218 and 743-854. Most participants were white British and females outnumbered males, and the authors suggested that clonal diversity may have been underestimated. In the small 56-69-year group, the increase in depth fell short of significance, most likely because of low power. No day 14 peak-response samples were available, so repertoires were characterized only after the peak T cell response. Conclusions about previously exposed vaccinees were limited because only six or seven AZD1222 recipients were SARS-CoV-2 seropositive at baseline. Reportedly, close to half of the unique spike-specific TCRs recognized epitopes lying outside the regions that are mutated in the B.1.351 and B.1.1.7 variants. After two AZD1222 doses, both the breadth and the depth of spike-specific TCRs were significantly higher than at day 0 and than in MenACWY recipients.

What this sample's time point label stands for: baseline before first vaccination. The vaccinee samples were drawn from two UK trials, COV001 and COV002, one of which was a single-blind randomized controlled phase 2/3 trial testing AZD1222 (ChAdOx1 nCoV-19) in healthy adults. For TCRbeta chain sequencing, PBMC samples were collected from trial participants at day 0 and at day 28 after the second dose. The CDR3 regions of human TCRbeta chains were analyzed by immunosequencing. The paper's data handling went like this. Repertoire TCRs were matched against a reference library of SARS-CoV-2-specific TCRs generated with the MIRA antigen-specificity platform. Breadth was defined as the fraction of unique TCRs that were SARS-CoV-2-associated. Depth was defined as the fraction of total T cells that were SARS-CoV-2-associated. Using the MIRA data, each spike-specific TCR was assigned both to the spike region to which the TCR was reactive and to a CD4 or CD8 class. Log10-transformed breadth and depth values were compared by one-way ANOVA with Sidak's multiple comparisons tests. What TCRdb holds here is the immuneACCESS table cut down to in-frame rearrangements. Part of the clones is not present; checked against another copy, under half of the missing clones reflect an unresolved V gene, and the others are unexplained. Clone size and V and J calls were adopted from that table, with D and trimming inferred from the DNA. The table for this sample lists about 170,000 clones; less than 95% of them were counted only once. Of the sample, roughly 1.6% falls within the top ten clones.

CDR1 and CDR2 were assigned from the germline V gene as SNHLY and FYNNEI. The CDR3 starts with the cysteine, ends with the phenylalanine, and has 13 residues. The DNA shown is the 39-base CDR3, in frame from base 1. V and J lose 5 bases and 4 bases, and a span of 9 bases separates them. Points on this clone: Its antigen target is currently unknown. Nothing much larger sits one base from this clone, and base qualities are not available.

The chain is encoded by TRBV2 joined to TRBJ2-1; the D segment cannot be called with confidence. The specimen was peripheral blood, collected on day 0 of AZD1222 vaccination. This TCR was recovered from an adult in good health. The nucleotide sequence is given as TGTGCCAGCAGTTCGGACGGATACAATGAGCAGTTCTTC. It encodes CASSSDGYNEQFF.